The clone carrying this T cell receptor beta chain was detected a few times. Its specificity is unknown. The CDR3 sequence is 13 residues long. V was pared by 0 bases and J by 8 bases, with 8 bases between. Looked up from germline, CDR1 is SGDLS and CDR2 is YYNGEE. Measured with immunoSEQ multiplex PCR; TCRdb has only the in-frame clones, and not every one. The sample comprises around 18,000 clones, about four fifths of which are singletons, and 5.1% rests with the top ten. The source of the sample is a study of CD4+ T cells in melanoma. Study results and limitations: Neoantigen-specific CD4+ T cells in melanoma reportedly had diverse differentiation states. A reported correlation linked neoantigen-specific CD4+ T cells to CD8+, macrophage and B cell function.

This TCR was sampled from a human donor with melanoma. The genes are TRBV9 and TRBJ2-2; D unresolved. Sequenced input: cells from a culture (not recorded whether cultured in vitro). CDR3 DNA: TGTGCCAGCAGCGTAGGATGGGAAGGGGAGCTGTTTTTT. This codes for CASSVGWEGELFF.